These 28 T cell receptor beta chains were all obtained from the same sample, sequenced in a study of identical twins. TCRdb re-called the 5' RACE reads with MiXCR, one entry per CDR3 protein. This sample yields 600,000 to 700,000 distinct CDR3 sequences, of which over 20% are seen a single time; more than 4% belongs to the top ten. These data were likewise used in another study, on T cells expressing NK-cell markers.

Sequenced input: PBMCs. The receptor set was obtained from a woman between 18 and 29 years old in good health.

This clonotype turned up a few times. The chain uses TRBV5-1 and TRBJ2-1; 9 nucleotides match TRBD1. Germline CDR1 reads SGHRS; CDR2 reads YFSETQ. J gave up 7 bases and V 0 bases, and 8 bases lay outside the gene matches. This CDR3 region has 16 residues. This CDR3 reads CASSLAWGTGPNEQFF. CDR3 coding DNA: TGCGCCAGCAGCTTGGCCTGGGGGACAGGGCCAAATGAGCAGTTCTTC.

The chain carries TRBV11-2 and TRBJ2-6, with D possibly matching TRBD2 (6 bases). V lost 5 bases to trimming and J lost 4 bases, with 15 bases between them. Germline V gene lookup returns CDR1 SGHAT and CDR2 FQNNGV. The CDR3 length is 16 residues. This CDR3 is CASSRMGGSGANVLTF. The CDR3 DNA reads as TGTGCCAGCAGCCGAATGGGGGGATCCGGGGCCAACGTCCTGACTTTC.

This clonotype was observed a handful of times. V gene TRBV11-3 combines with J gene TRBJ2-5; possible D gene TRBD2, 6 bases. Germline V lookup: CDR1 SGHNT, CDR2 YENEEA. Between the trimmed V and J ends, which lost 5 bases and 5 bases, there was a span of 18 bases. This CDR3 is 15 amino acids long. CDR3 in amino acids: CASSPKFGLAETQYF. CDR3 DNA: TGTGCCAGCAGCCCAAAGTTCGGGCTAGCGGAGACCCAGTACTTC.

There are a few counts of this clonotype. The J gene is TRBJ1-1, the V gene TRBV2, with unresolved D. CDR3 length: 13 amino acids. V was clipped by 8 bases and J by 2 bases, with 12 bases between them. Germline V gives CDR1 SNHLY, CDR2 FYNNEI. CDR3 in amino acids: CASFVEQNTEAFF. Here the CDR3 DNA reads TGTGCCAGCTTCGTGGAGCAAAACACTGAAGCTTTCTTT.

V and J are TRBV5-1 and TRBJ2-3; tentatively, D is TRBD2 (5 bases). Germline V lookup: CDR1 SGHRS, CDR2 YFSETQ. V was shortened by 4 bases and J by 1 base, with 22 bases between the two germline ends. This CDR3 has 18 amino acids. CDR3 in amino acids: CASSRGRHSTQRTDTQYF. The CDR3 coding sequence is TGCGCCAGCAGCCGCGGGCGTCATTCAACGCAACGCACAGATACGCAGTATTTT.

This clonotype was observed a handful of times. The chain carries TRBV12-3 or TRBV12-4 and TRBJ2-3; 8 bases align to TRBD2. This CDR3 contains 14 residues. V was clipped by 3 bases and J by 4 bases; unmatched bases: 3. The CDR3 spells CASSLRAGADTQYF. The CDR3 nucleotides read TGTGCCAGCAGTTTGAGAGCGGGAGCAGATACGCAGTATTTT.

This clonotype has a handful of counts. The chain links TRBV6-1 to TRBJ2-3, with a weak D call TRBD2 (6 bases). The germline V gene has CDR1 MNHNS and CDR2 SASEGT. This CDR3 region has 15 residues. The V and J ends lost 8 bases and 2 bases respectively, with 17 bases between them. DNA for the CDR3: TGTGCCAGCCTATTTGGGAAGGACTACACAGATACGCAGTATTTT. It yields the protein CASLFGKDYTDTQYF.

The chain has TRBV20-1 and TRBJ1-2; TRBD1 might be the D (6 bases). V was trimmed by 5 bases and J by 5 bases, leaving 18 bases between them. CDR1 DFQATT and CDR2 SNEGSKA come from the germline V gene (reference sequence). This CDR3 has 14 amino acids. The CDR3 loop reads CSAPLRDTRYGYTF. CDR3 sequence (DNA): TGCAGTGCTCCACTCCGGGACACCCGTTATGGCTACACCTTC.

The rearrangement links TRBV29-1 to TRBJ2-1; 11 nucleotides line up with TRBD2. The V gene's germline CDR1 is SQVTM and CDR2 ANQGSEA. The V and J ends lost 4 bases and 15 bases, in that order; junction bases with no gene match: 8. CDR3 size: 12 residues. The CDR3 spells CSVVFLAGGRFF. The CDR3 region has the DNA TGCAGCGTTGTCTTCCTAGCGGGAGGTCGGTTCTTC.

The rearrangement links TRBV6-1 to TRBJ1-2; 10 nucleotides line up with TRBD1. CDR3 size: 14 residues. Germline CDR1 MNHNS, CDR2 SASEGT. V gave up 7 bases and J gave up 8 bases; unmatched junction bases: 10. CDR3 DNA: TGTGCCAGCAACATAGGACAGGGGGACGGAGGCTACACCTTC. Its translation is CASNIGQGDGGYTF.

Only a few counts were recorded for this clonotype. This chain's CDR3 is CASRPHDAGGPGAETQYF. The DNA for the CDR3 is TGTGCCAGCAGGCCTCATGATGCGGGAGGGCCGGGTGCGGAGACCCAGTACTTC. The V call is TRBV6-2 or TRBV6-3, the J call TRBJ2-5, with TRBD2 matching 9 bases. The V and J ends lost 6 bases and 5 bases, in that order; junction bases with no gene match: 19. Per the germline V gene, CDR1 is MNHEY and CDR2 is SVGEGT. CDR3 size: 18 residues.

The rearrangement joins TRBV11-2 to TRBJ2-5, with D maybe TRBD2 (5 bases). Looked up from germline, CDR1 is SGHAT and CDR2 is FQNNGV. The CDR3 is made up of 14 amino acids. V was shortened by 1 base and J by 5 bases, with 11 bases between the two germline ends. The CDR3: CASSLVRSGETQYF. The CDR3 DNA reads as TGTGCCAGCAGCTTAGTTCGGTCGGGGGAGACCCAGTACTTC.

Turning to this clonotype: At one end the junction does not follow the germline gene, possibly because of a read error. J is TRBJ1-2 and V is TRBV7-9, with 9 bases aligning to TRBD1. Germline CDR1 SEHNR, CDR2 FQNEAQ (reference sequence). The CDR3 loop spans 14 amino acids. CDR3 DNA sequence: TGTGCCAGCAGCATAGCCGTGGGACAGGGAGGCTACACCTTC. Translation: CASSIAVGQGGYTF.

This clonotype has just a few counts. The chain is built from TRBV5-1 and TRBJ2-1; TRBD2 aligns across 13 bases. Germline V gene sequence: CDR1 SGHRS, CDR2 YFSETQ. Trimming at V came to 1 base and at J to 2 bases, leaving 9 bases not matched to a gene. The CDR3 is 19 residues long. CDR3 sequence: CASSLRPGLAGDPYNEQFF. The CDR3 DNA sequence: TGCGCCAGCAGCTTGAGGCCCGGACTAGCGGGAGACCCCTACAATGAGCAGTTCTTC.

This CDR3 reads CASSLMGRGDTQYF. In nucleotides, the CDR3 is TGTGCCAGCAGTTTAATGGGGCGGGGAGATACGCAGTATTTT. The chain couples TRBV28 to TRBJ2-3, with D perhaps matching TRBD2 (6 bases). The germline gives CDR1 MDHEN, CDR2 SYDVKM. This CDR3 comprises 14 residues. The V and J ends lost 2 bases and 5 bases respectively, with 11 bases between them.

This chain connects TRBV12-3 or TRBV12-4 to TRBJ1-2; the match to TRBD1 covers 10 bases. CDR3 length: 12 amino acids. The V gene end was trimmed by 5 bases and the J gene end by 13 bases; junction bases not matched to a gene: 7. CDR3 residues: CASSHRQGAFTF. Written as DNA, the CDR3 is TGTGCCAGCAGTCACAGACAGGGGGCTTTCACCTTC.

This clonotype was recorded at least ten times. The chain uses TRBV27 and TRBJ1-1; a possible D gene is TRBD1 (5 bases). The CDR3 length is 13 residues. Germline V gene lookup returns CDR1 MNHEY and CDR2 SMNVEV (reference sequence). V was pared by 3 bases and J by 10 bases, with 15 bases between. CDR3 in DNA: TGTGCCAGCAGTTTTGGGGCAAACGTCCCAGCTTTCTTT. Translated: CASSFGANVPAFF.

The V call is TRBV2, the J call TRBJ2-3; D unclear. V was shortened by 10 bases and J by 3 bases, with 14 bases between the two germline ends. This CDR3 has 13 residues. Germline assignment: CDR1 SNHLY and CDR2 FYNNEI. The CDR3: CATHVIETDTQYF. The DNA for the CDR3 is TGTGCCACCCATGTTATAGAAACAGATACGCAGTATTTT.

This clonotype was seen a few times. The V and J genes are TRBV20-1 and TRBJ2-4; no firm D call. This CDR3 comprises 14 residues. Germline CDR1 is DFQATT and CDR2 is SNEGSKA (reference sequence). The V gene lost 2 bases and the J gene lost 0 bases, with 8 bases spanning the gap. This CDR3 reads CSARTVLAKNIQYF. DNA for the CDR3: TGCAGTGCTAGAACTGTTTTAGCCAAAAACATTCAGTACTTC.

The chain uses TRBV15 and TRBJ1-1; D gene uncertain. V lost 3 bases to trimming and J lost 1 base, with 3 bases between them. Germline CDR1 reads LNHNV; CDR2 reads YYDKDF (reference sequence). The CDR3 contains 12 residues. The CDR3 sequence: CATSSQNTEAFF. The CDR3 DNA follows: TGTGCCACCAGCAGTCAGAACACTGAAGCTTTCTTT.

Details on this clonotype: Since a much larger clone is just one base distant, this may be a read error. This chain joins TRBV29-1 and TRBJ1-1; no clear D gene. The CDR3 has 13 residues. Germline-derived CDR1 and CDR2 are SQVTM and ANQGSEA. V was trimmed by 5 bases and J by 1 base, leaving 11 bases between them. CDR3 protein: CSVSPGQNTEAFF. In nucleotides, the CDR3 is TGCAGCGTTAGTCCCGGGCAGAACACTGAAGCTTTCTTT.

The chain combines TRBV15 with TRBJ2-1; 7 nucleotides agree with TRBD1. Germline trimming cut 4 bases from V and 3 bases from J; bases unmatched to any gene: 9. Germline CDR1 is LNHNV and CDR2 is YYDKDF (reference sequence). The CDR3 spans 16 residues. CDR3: CATSTKGAGGYNEQFF. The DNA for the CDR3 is TGTGCCACCAGCACCAAGGGGGCAGGGGGCTACAATGAGCAGTTCTTC.

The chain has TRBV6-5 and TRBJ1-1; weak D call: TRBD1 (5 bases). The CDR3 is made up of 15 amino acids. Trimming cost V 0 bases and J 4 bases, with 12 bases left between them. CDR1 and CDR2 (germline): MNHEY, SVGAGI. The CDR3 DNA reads TGTGCCAGCAGTTACTCGGGTTATGGGGCCACTGAAGCTTTCTTT. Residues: CASSYSGYGATEAFF.

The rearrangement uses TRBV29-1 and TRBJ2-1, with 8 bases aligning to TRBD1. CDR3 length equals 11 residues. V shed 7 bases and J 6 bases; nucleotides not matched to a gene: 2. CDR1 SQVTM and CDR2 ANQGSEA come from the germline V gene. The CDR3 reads CSADRGNEQFF. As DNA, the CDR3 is TGCAGCGCCGACAGGGGCAATGAGCAGTTCTTC.

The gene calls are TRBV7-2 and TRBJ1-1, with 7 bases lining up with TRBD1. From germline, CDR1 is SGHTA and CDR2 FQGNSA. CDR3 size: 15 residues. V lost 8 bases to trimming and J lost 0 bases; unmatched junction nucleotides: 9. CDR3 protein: CASGQTGPVNTEAFF. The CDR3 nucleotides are TGTGCCAGCGGACAGACAGGGCCTGTGAACACTGAAGCTTTCTTT.

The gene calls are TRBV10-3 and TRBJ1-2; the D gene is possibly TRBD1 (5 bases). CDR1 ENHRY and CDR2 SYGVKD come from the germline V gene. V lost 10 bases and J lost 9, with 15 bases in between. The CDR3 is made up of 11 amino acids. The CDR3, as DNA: TGTGCCAGTACCGGGACCCATAGCTACACCTTC. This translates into CASTGTHSYTF.

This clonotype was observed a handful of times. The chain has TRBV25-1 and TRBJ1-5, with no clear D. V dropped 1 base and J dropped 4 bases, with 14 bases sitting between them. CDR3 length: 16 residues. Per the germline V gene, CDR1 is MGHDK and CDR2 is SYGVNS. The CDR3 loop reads CASSESGVTFNQPQHF. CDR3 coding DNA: TGTGCCAGCAGTGAATCCGGAGTTACCTTTAATCAGCCCCAGCATTTT.

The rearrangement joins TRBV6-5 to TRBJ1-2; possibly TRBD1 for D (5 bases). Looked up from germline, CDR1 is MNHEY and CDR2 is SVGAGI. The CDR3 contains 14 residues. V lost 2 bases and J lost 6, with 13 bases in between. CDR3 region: CASSYPGRGDGYTF. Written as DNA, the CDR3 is TGTGCCAGCAGTTACCCGGGACGGGGAGATGGCTACACCTTC.